This T cell receptor (beta chain) was observed in a study of brain T cells in children with intractable seizures. Study-level results: Viral specificity was inferred only from CDR3 similarity; HCMV serostatus was unknown. Pre- and post-surgery blood differed in depth, so pre-surgery absences may be undersampling.

Germline CDR1 SGHVS, CDR2 FNYEAQ. The length of the CDR3 is 15 residues. V shed 2 bases and J shed 5 bases, with 15 bases lying between them. Surgery cases with the highest brain T cell transcript signatures were chosen for sequencing. At least one anti-epileptic drug was given before surgery. For this clone: Its antigen is as yet unknown.

Assay used: immunoSEQ multiplex PCR; TCRdb lists only in-frame clones, some missing. The sample gives about 64,000 clones, more than 95% of which show up once; over 0.35% is in the top ten. The specimen comprised peripheral blood, sampled at surgery. The chain couples TRBV7-6 to TRBJ1-1; weak D call: TRBD1 (5 bases). This TCR came from a boy in the first two years of life with focal cortical dysplasia and intractable seizures. This CDR3 reads CASSLTSQAGTEAFF. CDR3 DNA: TGTGCCAGCAGCTTAACCTCACAGGCTGGGACTGAAGCTTTCTTT.